This T cell receptor beta chain stems from a study of preoperative IRX-2 immunotherapy in early breast cancer. This CDR3 has 16 amino acids. CDR1 and CDR2 (germline): LNHNV, YYDKDF (reference sequence). Trimming took off 5 bases at V and 8 bases at J, with 24 bases between the two ends. Treatment: preoperative locoregional IRX-2 cytokine immunotherapy. TCRdb's table, derived via immunoSEQ multiplex PCR, lists solely in-frame clones and lacks some. Among about 67,000 clones listed, approximately 94% were seen once. This material was collected from a patient treated with IRX-2 immunotherapy. The rearrangement joins TRBV15 to TRBJ1-1; tentatively, D is TRBD1 (5 bases). The source is a human donor with breast cancer. CDR3 amino acids: CATSALKGGGAEEAFF. In DNA, the CDR3 is TGTGCCACCAGCGCCCTAAAGGGTGGAGGGGCCGAAGAAGCTTTCTTT.